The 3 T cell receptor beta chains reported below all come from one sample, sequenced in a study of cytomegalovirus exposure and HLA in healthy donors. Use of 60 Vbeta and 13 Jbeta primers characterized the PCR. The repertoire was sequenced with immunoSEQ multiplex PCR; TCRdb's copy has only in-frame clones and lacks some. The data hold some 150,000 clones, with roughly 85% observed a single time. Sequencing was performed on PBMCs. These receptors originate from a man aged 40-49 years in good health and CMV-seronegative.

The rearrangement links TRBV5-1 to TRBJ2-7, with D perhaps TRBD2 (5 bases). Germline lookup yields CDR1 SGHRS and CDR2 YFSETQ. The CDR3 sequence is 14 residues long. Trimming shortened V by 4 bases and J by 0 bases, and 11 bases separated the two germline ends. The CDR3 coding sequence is TGCGCCAGCAGCCCCGGGATCAACTCCTACGAGCAGTACTTC. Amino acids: CASSPGINSYEQYF. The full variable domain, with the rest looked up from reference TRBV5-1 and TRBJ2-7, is KAGVTQTPRYLIKTRGQQVTLSCSPISGHRSVSWYQQTPGQGLQFLFEYFSETQRNKGNFPGRFSGRQFSNSRSEMNVSTLELGDSALYLCASSPGINSYEQYFGPGTRLTVT.

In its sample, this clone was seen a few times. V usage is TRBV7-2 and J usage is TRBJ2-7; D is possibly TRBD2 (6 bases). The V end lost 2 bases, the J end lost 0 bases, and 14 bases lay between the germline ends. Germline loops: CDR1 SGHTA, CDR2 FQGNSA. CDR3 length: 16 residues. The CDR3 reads CASSLRPEGISYEQYF. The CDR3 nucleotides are TGTGCCAGCAGCTTAAGGCCGGAGGGCATCTCCTACGAGCAGTACTTC.

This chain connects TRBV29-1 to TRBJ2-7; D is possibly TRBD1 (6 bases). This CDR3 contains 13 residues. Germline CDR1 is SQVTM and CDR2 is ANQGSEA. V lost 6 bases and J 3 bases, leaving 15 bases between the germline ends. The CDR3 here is CSVMYQGRYEQYF. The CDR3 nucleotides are TGCAGCGTAATGTATCAGGGGCGCTACGAGCAGTACTTC.